The 23 T cell receptor beta chains listed next were all sequenced from one sample in a study of blood T cells in healthy people across ages. For the second PCR, which ran for roughly 6 to 11 cycles, a sample-barcoded 5' primer and a J-beta primer mix were used. TCRdb reprocessed the 5' RACE reads with MiXCR, giving one entry per CDR3 protein. The sample includes under 1,100,000 distinct CDR3 sequences, about 23% of them seen just once. The data were also submitted as part of a second study, on T cells of mothers and their children.

The sample comprised blood. The receptors originated from a girl aged 2 to 9 in good health.

As for this clonotype: At one end, the junction sequence differs from germline, possibly due to a read error. The CDR3 spells CACSVTGGRAGELFF. The CDR3 bases are TGTGCCTGCAGTGTTACAGGGGGCCGCGCCGGGGAGCTGTTTTTT. This chain connects TRBV12-3 or TRBV12-4 to TRBJ2-2; 9 bases line up with TRBD1. The CDR3 spans 15 residues.

The J gene is TRBJ2-3, the V gene TRBV5-1; 10 bases align to TRBD2. The germline gives CDR1 SGHRS, CDR2 YFSETQ. There are 17 residues in the CDR3. The ends lost 0 bases at V and 6 bases at J; junction bases unmatched: 10. The CDR3 region is CASSLGVQREGQDTQYF. The CDR3 nucleotides are TGCGCCAGCAGCTTGGGAGTCCAGCGGGAGGGCCAGGATACGCAGTATTTT.

This clonotype was counted a few times. At one end the junction does not follow the germline gene, possibly because of a read error. The V gene is TRBV11-2, the J gene TRBJ2-5; tentatively, D is TRBD2 (5 bases). Looked up from germline, CDR1 is SGHAT and CDR2 is FQNNGV. This CDR3 is built from 16 residues. CDR3 nucleotide sequence: TGTGCCAGCAACTTAGACTGGACTTTTCAGGAAGAGACCCAGTACTTC. Encoded protein: CASNLDWTFQEETQYF. Variable domain in full (rest from reference TRBV11-2 and TRBJ2-5): EAGVAQSPRYKIIEKRQSVAFWCNPISGHATLYWYQQILGQGPKLLIQFQNNGVVDDSQLPKDRFSAERLKGVDSTLKIQPAKLEDSAVYLCASNLDWTFQEETQYFGPGTRLLVL.

The gene calls are TRBV29-1 and TRBJ2-1; D not certain. V lost 5 bases and J 0 bases, leaving 14 bases between the germline ends. Per germline, CDR1 SQVTM and CDR2 ANQGSEA. The CDR3 runs 15 residues. The CDR3 DNA reads as TGCAGCGTTCGAGCGTGGGGAAGCTCCTACAATGAGCAGTTCTTC. Translation gives CSVRAWGSSYNEQFF.

V and J are TRBV3-1 and TRBJ1-4; D perhaps matches TRBD1 (6 bases). This CDR3 comprises 15 residues. The ends were cut back, 0 bases at V and 5 bases at J, with 10 bases in the middle. Germline CDR1 is LGHDT and CDR2 is YNNKEL (reference sequence). The CDR3 sequence: CASSQDPDSNEKLFF. CDR3 coding DNA: TGTGCCAGCAGCCAAGATCCGGACAGCAATGAAAAACTGTTTTTT. Full variable domain (remainder filled in from reference TRBV3-1 and TRBJ1-4): DTAVSQTPKYLVTQMGNDKSIKCEQNLGHDTMYWYKQDSKKFLKIMFSYNNKELIINETVPNRFSPKSPDKAHLNLHINSLELGDSAVYFCASSQDPDSNEKLFFGSGTQLSVL.

This clonotype was counted between two and nine times. V usage is TRBV6-2 or TRBV6-3 and J usage is TRBJ2-7, with 7 bases lining up with TRBD2. The V gene end was trimmed by 6 bases and the J gene end by 3 bases; junction bases not matched to a gene: 5. This CDR3 has 13 amino acids. Germline lookup yields CDR1 MNHEY and CDR2 SVGEGT. DNA for the CDR3: TGTGCCAGCAGCACTAGCGACGGCTACGAGCAGTACTTC. It translates to CASSTSDGYEQYF.

On this clonotype: A clone one base away is much larger, so this may be a read error. The CDR3 protein is CVSSLRDRGLETQYF. The CDR3, as DNA: TGTGTCAGCAGTTTAAGGGACAGGGGGCTGGAGACCCAGTACTTC. The chain employs TRBV28 and TRBJ2-1, with 12 bases aligning to TRBD1. The assigned J gene may be wrong: the sequence end matches TRBJ2-5 better. The CDR3 extends over 15 amino acids. From germline, CDR1 is MDHEN and CDR2 SYDVKM.

A few counts support this clonotype. The rearrangement uses TRBV12-3 or TRBV12-4 and TRBJ2-7, with D possibly being TRBD1 (5 bases). CDR3 length: 14 residues. V was trimmed by 2 bases and J by 7 bases, leaving 15 bases between them. The CDR3 sequence is CASSLTTVPWEQYF. The CDR3, as DNA: TGTGCCAGCAGTTTAACGACAGTGCCGTGGGAGCAGTACTTC.

The chain combines TRBV29-1 with TRBJ2-3, with D perhaps matching TRBD1 (5 bases). Germline CDR1 and CDR2: SQVTM and ANQGSEA. CDR3 length equals 15 residues. V was cut by 7 bases and J by 1 base, with 18 bases left in between. The DNA of the CDR3 is TGCAGCGCCCTAATAGACATACAGGGCACAGATACGCAGTATTTT. Amino acids: CSALIDIQGTDTQYF.

As concerns this clonotype: One end of the junction is discordant with germline, which a read error may explain. The gene calls are TRBV7-6 and TRBJ2-6, with D unclear. CDR3 length: 16 amino acids. The germline V gene encodes CDR1 SGHVS and CDR2 FNYEAQ. For the CDR3, the DNA is TGTGCCAGCAGCTTGGACGGTCTCTCTGAGGCCAACGTCCTGACTTTC. Residues: CASSLDGLSEANVLTF.

The chain employs TRBV11-2 and TRBJ2-3; D possibly corresponds to TRBD2 (5 bases). The V gene lost 5 bases and the J gene lost 4 bases, with 7 bases spanning the gap. The CDR3 has 12 residues. Germline V gives CDR1 SGHAT, CDR2 FQNNGV. CDR3 DNA sequence: TGTGCCAGCAGCAGGACTGCAGATACGCAGTATTTT. It is translated as CASSRTADTQYF.

There are a few counts of this clonotype. This sequence joins TRBV27 and TRBJ2-5, with unresolved D. V was shortened by 0 bases and J by 0 bases, with 5 bases between the two germline ends. The V gene's germline CDR1 is MNHEY and CDR2 SMNVEV (reference sequence). CDR3 length: 14 amino acids. CDR3 protein: CASSLSIDQETQYF. CDR3 nucleotides: TGTGCCAGCAGTTTATCGATAGACCAAGAGACCCAGTACTTC.

V and J are TRBV10-2 and TRBJ2-1; no reliable D call. V was cut by 0 bases and J by 8 bases, with 14 bases left in between. The CDR3 is 15 amino acids. CDR1 and CDR2 (germline): WSHSY, SAAADI. In DNA, the CDR3 is TGCGCCAGCAGTGAGTCGGAGACGCCCGTGGATGAGCAGTTCTTC. This sequence encodes CASSESETPVDEQFF.

The gene calls are TRBV20-1 and TRBJ1-5; the match to TRBD1 covers 8 bases. V lost 1 base to trimming and J lost 0 bases; unmatched junction nucleotides: 2. CDR3 length equals 15 residues. Germline CDR1 reads DFQATT; CDR2 reads SNEGSKA (reference sequence). CDR3 sequence reads: CSARATGASNQPQHF. CDR3 in DNA: TGCAGTGCTAGAGCGACAGGGGCTAGCAATCAGCCCCAGCATTTT.

This clonotype has just a few counts. J is TRBJ1-6 and V is TRBV4-1; possible D gene TRBD1, 5 bases. V was clipped by 3 bases and J by 14 bases, with 11 bases between them. Germline loops: CDR1 MGHRA, CDR2 YSYEKL. The CDR3 sequence is 12 residues long. Here the CDR3 reads CASSQPRGALHF. CDR3 DNA sequence: TGCGCCAGCAGCCAGCCGCGAGGGGCCCTCCACTTT.

This clonotype was counted a few times. The V and J genes are TRBV20-1 and TRBJ2-3; D might be TRBD1 (7 bases). V gave up 6 bases and J gave up 4 bases, with 14 bases separating them. This CDR3 contains 13 residues. Germline CDR1 is DFQATT and CDR2 is SNEGSKA (reference sequence). The CDR3 sequence is CSAGGGNSDTQYF. The CDR3 DNA sequence: TGCAGTGCAGGGGGCGGGAACTCAGATACGCAGTATTTT.

This rearrangement joins TRBV29-1 to TRBJ1-1; possible D gene TRBD1, 5 bases. There are 14 residues in the CDR3. Germline V lookup: CDR1 SQVTM, CDR2 ANQGSEA. V lost 0 bases to trimming and J lost 0 bases, with 8 bases between them. For the CDR3, the DNA is TGCAGCGTTGAAGATGGGACTATGAACACTGAAGCTTTCTTT. Translated, it gives CSVEDGTMNTEAFF.

This clonotype was detected a few times. This chain connects TRBV5-1 to TRBJ2-3; TRBD2 agrees at 9 bases. The J segment lost 4 bases and the V segment lost 4 bases, leaving 4 bases of the junction unmatched. From germline, CDR1 is SGHRS and CDR2 YFSETQ. The CDR3 length is 14 residues. The DNA for the CDR3 is TGCGCCAGCAGCCGCACTAGCGGGCCAGATACGCAGTATTTT. Encoded protein: CASSRTSGPDTQYF.

This chain uses TRBV5-6 with TRBJ2-6; D is possibly TRBD2 (5 bases). Trimming took off 5 bases at V and 0 bases at J, with 9 bases between the two ends. The germline CDR1 and CDR2 sequences are SGHDT and YYEEEE. The CDR3 loop spans 15 amino acids. DNA of the CDR3: TGTGCCAGCAGATCGGGGATCTCTGGGGCCAACGTCCTGACTTTC. It is translated as CASRSGISGANVLTF.

This clonotype was detected only a few times. This chain joins TRBV7-2 and TRBJ2-5; tentatively, D is TRBD2 (6 bases). The germline V gene encodes CDR1 SGHTA and CDR2 FQGNSA. The CDR3 totals 14 residues. The V and J ends lost 1 base and 4 bases respectively, with 10 bases between them. The DNA of the CDR3 is TGTGCCAGCAGCTTAGTAGGGAGGCGAGAGACCCAGTACTTC. This encodes CASSLVGRRETQYF.

V is TRBV12-3 or TRBV12-4 and J is TRBJ1-2, with D possibly matching TRBD1 (5 bases). The CDR3 runs 15 residues. Trimming pared 1 base from V and 0 bases from J, leaving 9 bases between. The CDR3: CASSLGGTPNYGYTF. The CDR3 DNA is TGTGCCAGCAGTTTAGGCGGGACCCCTAACTATGGCTACACCTTC.

Only a few counts were recorded for this clonotype. This sequence joins TRBV12-3 or TRBV12-4 and TRBJ2-1; TRBD2 matches 11 bases. The trim removed 4 bases at V and 0 bases at J, leaving 8 bases unmatched. The CDR3 covers 18 residues. CDR3 residues: CASSSPSSGGSSYNEQFF. Written as DNA, the CDR3 is TGTGCCAGCAGTTCCCCCTCTAGCGGGGGGAGCTCCTACAATGAGCAGTTCTTC.

This sequence joins TRBV2 and TRBJ2-1, with 8 nucleotides matching TRBD2. The CDR3 runs to 13 residues. Germline-derived CDR1 and CDR2 are SNHLY and FYNNEI. V gave up 8 bases and J gave up 12 bases; unmatched junction bases: 12. CDR3 sequence (DNA): TGTGCCAGCGTCGTTGGGGCGGGAGGCGTGCAGTTCTTC. It yields the protein CASVVGAGGVQFF.